These 18 T cell receptor beta chains were all obtained from the same sample, sequenced in a study of cytomegalovirus exposure and HLA in healthy donors. Some clones are missing from TCRdb's copy, which holds only in-frame ones; the method was immunoSEQ multiplex PCR. Of over 250,000 clones in the sample, around 85% are singletons; the top ten hold around 1%. The specimen sequenced was PBMCs. These receptors were obtained from a woman aged 18-29 years in good health and CMV-seronegative.

V and J are TRBV30 and TRBJ1-3, with 7 bases that match TRBD1. J gave up 4 bases and V 2 bases, and 8 bases lay outside the gene matches. The CDR3 has 15 amino acids. Germline CDR1 reads GTSNPN; CDR2 reads SVGIG (reference sequence). CDR3 coding DNA: TGTGCCTGGAGTTGGGCAGCGACAGGGGGAAACACCATATATTTT. Encoded protein: CAWSWAATGGNTIYF.

This clone was seen a handful of times. The chain recombines TRBV7-9 with TRBJ2-3; TRBD2 agrees at 9 bases. Trimming cost V 5 bases and J 2 bases; bases outside gene matches: 8. This CDR3 has 16 amino acids. Germline lookup yields CDR1 SEHNR and CDR2 FQNEAQ (reference sequence). The CDR3 coding sequence is TGTGCCAGCAGCGCTCCTCTAGCGGGGCTCACAGATACGCAGTATTTT. Its translation is CASSAPLAGLTDTQYF.

The rearrangement uses TRBV6-5 and TRBJ2-7; possible D gene TRBD2, 6 bases. V dropped 0 bases and J dropped 4 bases, with 10 bases sitting between them. The CDR3 totals 14 residues. Germline V gives CDR1 MNHEY, CDR2 SVGAGI. CDR3 sequence: CASSYSAGRYEQYF. The CDR3 bases are TGTGCCAGCAGTTACTCGGCGGGAAGGTACGAGCAGTACTTC.

The V gene is TRBV7-8, the J gene TRBJ2-2, with 7 nucleotides matching TRBD2. Germline values: CDR1 SGHVS, CDR2 FQNEAQ. The CDR3 is made up of 14 amino acids. The ends lost 5 bases at V and 9 bases at J; junction bases unmatched: 9. CDR3 DNA: TGTGCCAGCAGCGAACAGACTAGCCCCAGGGAGCTGTTTTTT. It codes for CASSEQTSPRELFF.

This rearrangement joins TRBV9 to TRBJ2-1; TRBD2 aligns across 8 bases. This CDR3 is 15 amino acids long. The V segment lost 0 bases and the J segment 2 bases; nucleotides outside the gene matches: 1. Per germline, CDR1 SGDLS and CDR2 YYNGEE. This chain's CDR3 is CASSVGSGAYNEQFF. In DNA, the CDR3 is TGTGCCAGCAGCGTAGGTAGCGGGGCCTACAATGAGCAGTTCTTC.

The chain carries TRBV5-1 and TRBJ1-2; D unclear. CDR1 is SGHRS, CDR2 YFSETQ, per germline. Trimming took off 4 bases at V and 4 bases at J, with 14 bases between the two ends. This CDR3 is 14 amino acids long. The CDR3 loop reads CASSQPAGSYGYTF. CDR3 sequence (DNA): TGCGCCAGCAGCCAGCCAGCAGGATCCTATGGCTACACCTTC.

The CDR3 region has the DNA TGTGCCAGCATCGGGTTTAACACCGGGGAGCTGTTTTTT. Its protein product is CASIGFNTGELFF. The chain joins TRBV28 to TRBJ2-2; D unclear. CDR3 length: 13 residues. Per germline, CDR1 MDHEN and CDR2 SYDVKM. V shed 7 bases and J shed 2 bases, with 8 bases lying between them.

V usage is TRBV11-1 and J usage is TRBJ2-5; 7 bases agree with TRBD1. Germline-derived CDR1 and CDR2 are SGHAT and FQDESV (reference sequence). V lost 8 bases to trimming and J lost 2 bases; unmatched junction nucleotides: 8. This CDR3 comprises 14 residues. CDR3 in amino acids: CASAGGPTQETQYF. The CDR3 DNA is TGTGCCAGCGCAGGGGGTCCCACTCAAGAGACCCAGTACTTC.

V and J are TRBV28 and TRBJ2-1; D is unclear. Trimming took off 5 bases at V and 7 bases at J, with 12 bases between the two ends. From germline, CDR1 is MDHEN and CDR2 SYDVKM. This CDR3 region has 13 residues. This CDR3 reads CASSSIQTNEQFF. The CDR3 DNA follows: TGTGCCAGCAGTAGTATACAGACAAATGAGCAGTTCTTC.

The CDR3 spells CASSQDTFPSEVSYEQYF. For the CDR3, the DNA is TGCGCCAGCAGCCAAGATACCTTCCCTTCTGAGGTCTCCTACGAGCAGTACTTC. The chain joins TRBV4-1 to TRBJ2-7, with D uncertain. V was pared by 0 bases and J by 0 bases, with 18 bases between. Germline V gene sequence: CDR1 MGHRA, CDR2 YSYEKL. The CDR3 runs to 18 residues.

The chain employs TRBV4-1 and TRBJ2-7; TRBD2 matches at 7 bases. The V gene end was trimmed by 1 base and the J gene end by 1 base; junction bases not matched to a gene: 1. This CDR3 is built from 14 residues. Germline loops: CDR1 MGHRA, CDR2 YSYEKL. CDR3 DNA sequence: TGCGCCAGCAGCCAAGTGGGGGGGTCCTACGAGCAGTACTTC. This translates into CASSQVGGSYEQYF.

V is TRBV18 and J is TRBJ1-2, with 7 bases fitting TRBD1. With V trimmed by 2 bases and J by 2 bases, 14 bases remained unmatched. Germline CDR1 reads KGHSH; CDR2 reads LQKENI. The CDR3 consists of 18 residues. The CDR3 loop reads CASSPNQGQTVKNYGYTF. The CDR3 DNA is TGTGCCAGCTCACCAAACCAGGGACAGACAGTAAAAAACTATGGCTACACCTTC.

This clone was picked up one time. This chain connects TRBV30 to TRBJ1-6; TRBD1 matches at 8 bases. Germline lookup yields CDR1 GTSNPN and CDR2 SVGIG (reference sequence). The ends lost 2 bases at V and 7 bases at J; junction bases unmatched: 4. CDR3 length: 14 amino acids. The CDR3 loop reads CAWSPTGVNSPLHF. CDR3 DNA: TGTGCCTGGAGTCCGACAGGGGTCAATTCACCCCTCCACTTT.

The V gene is TRBV7-9, the J gene TRBJ2-7, with D maybe TRBD1 (6 bases). V was shortened by 4 bases and J by 3 bases, with 13 bases between the two germline ends. CDR1 is SEHNR, CDR2 FQNEAQ, per germline (reference sequence). The CDR3 has 14 residues. CDR3 sequence (DNA): TGTGCCAGCAGCTCCCCCGGGACATACTACGAGCAGTACTTC. This sequence encodes CASSSPGTYYEQYF.

The chain carries TRBV7-6 and TRBJ1-1, with 9 bases identical to TRBD1. Germline V gene sequence: CDR1 SGHVS, CDR2 FNYEAQ. V was clipped by 4 bases and J by 11 bases; unmatched bases: 5. The CDR3 has 12 residues. The CDR3 here is CASSSLQGAAFF. DNA for the CDR3: TGTGCCAGCAGCTCCCTACAGGGGGCCGCTTTCTTT.

The chain links TRBV11-2 to TRBJ2-7; possibly TRBD1 for D (5 bases). From germline, CDR1 is SGHAT and CDR2 FQNNGV. V was cut by 1 base and J by 6 bases, with 13 bases left in between. The CDR3 consists of 14 residues. CDR3 amino acids: CASSLVLRVGEQYF. The CDR3 nucleotides are TGTGCCAGCAGCTTAGTACTCAGGGTGGGCGAGCAGTACTTC.

The chain combines TRBV7-9 with TRBJ1-3, with D unclear. Germline V gene sequence: CDR1 SEHNR, CDR2 FQNEAQ (reference sequence). The CDR3 covers 16 residues. V lost 5 bases and J 1 base, leaving 15 bases between the germline ends. The CDR3 region has the DNA TGTGCCAGCAGCCCCTTTGGTCCGGGGTCTGGAAACACCATATATTTT. It specifies CASSPFGPGSGNTIYF.

J is TRBJ2-7 and V is TRBV30, with 7 bases lining up with TRBD1. Trimming at V came to 3 bases and at J to 5 bases, leaving 13 bases not matched to a gene. The CDR3 loop spans 15 amino acids. Looked up from germline, CDR1 is GTSNPN and CDR2 is SVGIG (reference sequence). Written as DNA, the CDR3 is TGTGCCTGGAGAATTATCGGGACAGATCGAGACGAGCAGTACTTC. This codes for CAWRIIGTDRDEQYF.